These 30 T cell receptor beta chains came from one sample sequenced in a study of read filtering for tumor transcriptome and immune sequencing. The library was built from about 0.4 ug RNA with molecular barcoded adaptors for alpha/delta and beta/gamma chains. TCRdb ran MiXCR on the reads and lists one entry per CDR3 protein. This table has about 86,000 distinct CDR3 sequences, approximately 13% appearing once. Input material: a population of CD138-negative cells sorted from bone marrow. These receptors originate from a donor aged 40 or older with multiple myeloma.

A word on this clonotype: A read error is possible here, since a much larger clone lies one base away. The chain links TRBV5-1 to TRBJ2-7; TRBD1 might be the D (6 bases). Germline-derived CDR1 and CDR2 are SGHRS and YFSETQ. CDR3 length equals 14 residues. In nucleotides, the CDR3 is TGCGCCAGCAGCTTGGGGACAGCCGCCTACGAGCAGTGCTTC. It yields the protein CASSLGTAAYEQCF.

This clonotype has at least ten counts. The chain couples TRBV30 to TRBJ1-6; no clear D gene. Trimming shortened V by 2 bases and J by 7 bases, and 9 bases separated the two germline ends. Germline assignment: CDR1 GTSNPN and CDR2 SVGIG (reference sequence). The CDR3 is made up of 13 amino acids. The CDR3 region is CAWSPTVNSPLHF. DNA of the CDR3: TGTGCCTGGAGTCCAACGGTGAATTCACCCCTCCACTTT.

V usage is TRBV5-1 and J usage is TRBJ2-3, with 12 positions matching TRBD2. CDR3 length: 16 amino acids. Per germline, CDR1 SGHRS and CDR2 YFSETQ. The trim removed 9 bases at V and 3 bases at J, leaving 11 bases unmatched. The CDR3 protein is CATKGGTSGSTDTQYF. The DNA of the CDR3 is TGCGCCACCAAGGGTGGGACTAGCGGGTCGACAGATACGCAGTATTTT.

This clonotype was found many times. J is TRBJ2-7 and V is TRBV7-9; 9 positions agree with TRBD2. Per the germline V gene, CDR1 is SEHNR and CDR2 is FQNEAQ (reference sequence). The V segment lost 5 bases and the J segment 5 bases; nucleotides outside the gene matches: 10. The CDR3 consists of 15 residues. The CDR3 region has the DNA TGTGCCAGCAGCCGCAGGGCGGGAGGGCAAGACGAGCAGTACTTC. It is translated as CASSRRAGGQDEQYF.

This clonotype was seen at least ten times. The chain uses TRBV18 and TRBJ2-1, with TRBD1 matching over 7 bases. The CDR3 loop spans 15 amino acids. Germline assignment: CDR1 KGHSH and CDR2 LQKENI. The ends lost 2 bases at V and 6 bases at J; junction bases unmatched: 7. The CDR3 reads CASSPKGQTGNEQFF. The CDR3 DNA follows: TGTGCCAGCTCACCAAAGGGACAGACGGGCAATGAGCAGTTCTTC.

This clonotype was counted ten times or more. The rearrangement joins TRBV10-3 to TRBJ2-1, with TRBD1 matching 8 bases. Germline assignment: CDR1 ENHRY and CDR2 SYGVKD. The CDR3 runs to 14 residues. V shed 0 bases, J shed 10 bases, and the junction held 5 bases outside the gene matches. This CDR3 is CAISESTGDREQFF. For the CDR3, the DNA is TGTGCCATCAGTGAGTCGACAGGGGACAGGGAGCAGTTCTTC.

The V and J genes are TRBV11-2 and TRBJ2-3, with 9 bases matching TRBD2. V gave up 3 bases and J gave up 5 bases; unmatched junction bases: 6. CDR1 SGHAT and CDR2 FQNNGV come from the germline V gene. This CDR3 spans 15 amino acids. The CDR3 reads CASSFSGRTEDTQYF. CDR3 nucleotides: TGTGCCAGCAGCTTTAGCGGGAGAACGGAAGATACGCAGTATTTT.

This clonotype showed up many times. CDR3 residues: CATSWASGSYEQYF. In nucleotides, the CDR3 is TGTGCCACCAGCTGGGCTAGCGGGAGTTACGAGCAGTACTTC. The rearrangement uses TRBV15 and TRBJ2-7; 10 bases agree with TRBD2. The V gene's germline CDR1 is LNHNV and CDR2 YYDKDF (reference sequence). This CDR3 comprises 14 residues. V dropped 5 bases and J dropped 4; count of bases not matched to a gene: 5.

This clonotype was found many times. This sequence joins TRBV20-1 and TRBJ2-5, with TRBD2 matching over 9 bases. The V and J ends lost 3 bases and 5 bases, in that order; junction bases with no gene match: 10. Germline V gives CDR1 DFQATT, CDR2 SNEGSKA (reference sequence). The CDR3 covers 15 residues. The CDR3 region is CSASFLRGRGETQYF. The CDR3 coding sequence is TGCAGTGCTAGCTTTCTGCGCGGGAGGGGGGAGACCCAGTACTTC.

This clonotype was seen at least ten times. This chain links TRBV3-1 with TRBJ2-3, with D uncertain. This CDR3 has 14 residues. Germline CDR1 and CDR2: LGHDT and YNNKEL (reference sequence). With 0 bases removed from V and 5 bases from J, the gap between germline ends came to 9 bases. The CDR3 loop reads CASSQEMSGDTQYF. Here the CDR3 DNA reads TGTGCCAGCAGCCAAGAAATGAGTGGAGATACGCAGTATTTT.

As for this clonotype: Since a much larger clone is just one base distant, this may be a read error. The V call is TRBV4-1, the J call TRBJ1-2, with D maybe TRBD1 (6 bases). Germline V gene lookup returns CDR1 MGHRA and CDR2 YSYEKL. This CDR3 spans 15 amino acids. CDR3 amino acids: CASSQERLQGMSYSF. The CDR3 DNA follows: TGCGCCAGCAGCCAGGAAAGATTACAGGGTATGAGCTACTCCTTC.

This clonotype was found a few times. V gene TRBV29-1 combines with J gene TRBJ2-1; 10 bases are a match to TRBD2. The CDR3 sequence is 15 residues long. Germline V lookup: CDR1 SQVTM, CDR2 ANQGSEA. The ends lost 5 bases at V and 0 bases at J; junction bases unmatched: 4. CDR3 sequence reads: CSVSGTSDSYNEQFF. For the CDR3, the DNA is TGCAGCGTTTCCGGGACTAGCGACTCCTACAATGAGCAGTTCTTC.

This clonotype has just one count. J is TRBJ2-1 and V is TRBV6-2 or TRBV6-3, with D perhaps TRBD2 (6 bases). Germline V gene data show CDR1 as MNHEY and CDR2 as SVGEGT. The CDR3 runs to 15 residues. The ends were cut back, 6 bases at V and 10 bases at J, with 22 bases in the middle. CDR3 nucleotide sequence: TGTGCCAGCAGACTCTCCGGGGCAGCCCGGGGGGAGCAGTTCTTC. It encodes CASRLSGAARGEQFF.

This clonotype was detected many times. The chain uses TRBV29-1 and TRBJ2-5; D may correspond to TRBD1 or TRBD2 (5 bases each). The CDR3 sequence is 12 residues long. Trimming shortened V by 2 bases and J by 7 bases, and 11 bases separated the two germline ends. From germline, CDR1 is SQVTM and CDR2 ANQGSEA. CDR3 in DNA: TGCAGCGTTGAATGGGGGTTCGGGACCCAGTACTTC. Residues: CSVEWGFGTQYF.

Ten or more counts support this clonotype. The genes are TRBV24-1 and TRBJ2-1; unclear D gene. This CDR3 comprises 13 residues. Trimming took off 2 bases at V and 6 bases at J, with 7 bases between the two ends. Germline V gene sequence: CDR1 KGHDR, CDR2 SFDVKD. The CDR3 region is CATSDSPFNEQFF. CDR3 sequence (DNA): TGTGCCACCAGTGATTCGCCTTTCAATGAGCAGTTCTTC.

At least ten counts were recorded for this clonotype. This chain connects TRBV7-2 to TRBJ1-5; D call uncertain. This CDR3 is 12 amino acids long. Germline lookup yields CDR1 SGHTA and CDR2 FQGNSA. Trimming took 5 bases from V and 4 from J, leaving 6 bases between them. CDR3 bases: TGTGCCAGCAGCCAATATAATCAGCCCCAGCATTTT. It codes for CASSQYNQPQHF.

J is TRBJ1-5 and V is TRBV27; D perhaps matches TRBD1 (6 bases). V gave up 6 bases and J gave up 6 bases, with 18 bases separating them. CDR3 length: 15 amino acids. Per germline, CDR1 MNHEY and CDR2 SMNVEV (reference sequence). This CDR3 is CASSRRGRGGQPQHF. CDR3 sequence (DNA): TGTGCCAGCAGCCGCCGCGGGCGAGGGGGTCAGCCCCAGCATTTT.

This clonotype was detected many times. The J gene is TRBJ2-3, the V gene TRBV29-1, with 14 nucleotides matching TRBD2. Trimming took 0 bases from V and 3 from J; bases not matched to a gene: 2. The CDR3 spans 16 residues. Germline CDR1 SQVTM, CDR2 ANQGSEA. CDR3 DNA sequence: TGCAGCGTTGAAGACGGGACTAGCGGGAGAACAGATACGCAGTATTTT. This sequence encodes CSVEDGTSGRTDTQYF.

In regard to this clonotype: A much bigger clone sits one base away, suggesting this may be a read error. The chain recombines TRBV27 with TRBJ1-1; 7 bases are a match to TRBD1. This CDR3 is built from 14 residues. The germline gives CDR1 MNHEY, CDR2 SMNVEV (reference sequence). J gave up 6 bases and V 6 bases, and 10 bases lay outside the gene matches. The CDR3: CASRRSGGGAEAFF. The DNA for the CDR3 is TGTGCCAGCAGGCGATCAGGGGGAGGCGCTGAAGCTTTCTTT.

This clonotype was found many times. The CDR3 here is CASSQVVPGAKAKNIQYF. In DNA, the CDR3 is TGTGCCAGCAGCCAAGTGGTACCGGGGGCTAAAGCCAAAAACATTCAGTACTTC. The chain links TRBV3-1 to TRBJ2-4; tentatively, D is TRBD1 or TRBD2 (6 bases each). Per germline, CDR1 LGHDT and CDR2 YNNKEL (reference sequence). This CDR3 contains 18 residues. V lost 1 base and J 0 bases, leaving 16 bases between the germline ends. Variable domain in full (rest from reference TRBV3-1 and TRBJ2-4): DTAVSQTPKYLVTQMGNDKSIKCEQNLGHDTMYWYKQDSKKFLKIMFSYNNKELIINETVPNRFSPKSPDKAHLNLHINSLELGDSAVYFCASSQVVPGAKAKNIQYFGAGTRLSVL.

This clonotype was seen ten or more times. The chain couples TRBV7-9 to TRBJ2-3, with D perhaps given as TRBD1 or TRBD2 (5 bases each). CDR1 is SEHNR, CDR2 FQNEAQ, per germline (reference sequence). This CDR3 is built from 12 residues. Deletions cut 4 bases from V and 4 bases from J, with 6 bases between. CDR3 loop: CASSWDPDTQYF. Written as DNA, the CDR3 is TGTGCCAGCAGCTGGGACCCAGATACGCAGTATTTT.

In its sample, this clonotype was seen many times. V gene TRBV29-1 combines with J gene TRBJ1-5, with D possibly matching TRBD1 (5 bases). The germline gives CDR1 SQVTM, CDR2 ANQGSEA. The ends were cut back, 5 bases at V and 6 bases at J, with 11 bases in the middle. The CDR3 covers 12 residues. The CDR3 DNA reads as TGCAGCGTTCGCGGGGGAAGTCAGCCCCAGCATTTT. Translated: CSVRGGSQPQHF. Filled out from reference TRBV29-1 and TRBJ1-5, the complete variable domain reads SAVISQKPSRDICQRGTSLTIQCQVDSQVTMMFWYRQQPGQSLTLIATANQGSEATYESGFVIDKFPISRPNLTFSTLTVSNMSPEDSSIYLCSVRGGSQPQHFGDGTRLSIL.

The chain combines TRBV7-9 with TRBJ2-1; 11 positions match TRBD2. The CDR3 totals 12 residues. CDR1 is SEHNR and CDR2 is FQNEAQ in the germline V gene (reference sequence). V gave up 5 bases and J gave up 15 bases; unmatched junction bases: 6. The CDR3 loop reads CASSTIAGGPFF. The CDR3 nucleotides read TGTGCCAGCAGCACCATAGCGGGAGGGCCGTTCTTC.

Only a few counts were recorded for this clonotype. Possible read error: a much larger clone is one base away. The chain is built from TRBV5-1 and TRBJ2-2; 8 bases fit TRBD2. Germline V CDR1 and CDR2: SGHRS, YFSETQ. The CDR3 is made up of 16 amino acids. In DNA, the CDR3 is TGCGCCAGCAGCCCCATAGAGCGGGGGAACCCCGGGGAGCTGTTTTTT. Its translation: CASSPIERGNPGELFF.

This clonotype came up many times. CDR3 sequence: CASSQDRDQETQYF. In DNA, the CDR3 is TGTGCCAGCAGTCAAGACAGGGACCAAGAGACCCAGTACTTC. The chain couples TRBV2 to TRBJ2-5; 7 positions agree with TRBD1. This CDR3 is 14 amino acids long. Germline V gives CDR1 SNHLY, CDR2 FYNNEI. Trimming removed 5 bases from V and 0 bases from J; junction bases left unmatched: 3.

This clonotype was picked up many times. J is TRBJ2-1 and V is TRBV20-1; 8 bases agree with TRBD2. The CDR3 has 17 residues. V lost 5 bases and J lost 9; bases outside the gene matches: 21. Looked up from germline, CDR1 is DFQATT and CDR2 is SNEGSKA (reference sequence). The CDR3 sequence is CSAPDTLRAGAQGEQFF. CDR3 nucleotides: TGCAGTGCTCCCGACACCTTAAGAGCGGGAGCACAGGGTGAGCAGTTCTTC.

The chain employs TRBV5-1 and TRBJ2-1; 8 nucleotides line up with TRBD1. CDR3 length equals 15 residues. The germline V gene encodes CDR1 SGHRS and CDR2 YFSETQ. V lost 4 bases, J lost 9 bases, and 12 bases stayed unmatched. CDR3 loop: CASSPAGAQGGEQFF. DNA for the CDR3: TGCGCCAGCAGCCCCGCCGGGGCACAGGGGGGTGAGCAGTTCTTC.

This clonotype was seen many times. The chain is built from TRBV2 and TRBJ2-1, with a possible D match to TRBD1 (6 bases). The CDR3 length is 14 residues. V lost 4 bases and J 8 bases, leaving 15 bases between the germline ends. Germline CDR1 is SNHLY and CDR2 is FYNNEI. CDR3: CASSVWGREDEQFF. DNA for the CDR3: TGTGCCAGCAGTGTTTGGGGGCGAGAGGATGAGCAGTTCTTC.

This clonotype was detected ten times or more. The J gene is TRBJ1-6, the V gene TRBV28, with TRBD1 matching over 10 bases. Trimming took 5 bases from V and 7 from J; bases not matched to a gene: 2. This CDR3 contains 14 residues. Germline-derived CDR1 and CDR2 are MDHEN and SYDVKM. The CDR3 protein is CASSPGQGNSPLHF. CDR3 sequence (DNA): TGTGCCAGCAGTCCGGGACAGGGGAATTCACCCCTCCACTTT.

This clonotype was counted at least ten times. CDR3 sequence (DNA): TGTGCCGATTTAAGACAGGGGGGCTACAATGAGCAGTTCTTC. Its translation: CADLRQGGYNEQFF. The rearrangement uses TRBV7-6 and TRBJ2-1; 9 nucleotides line up with TRBD1. Germline V gives CDR1 SGHVS, CDR2 FNYEAQ. Unmatched junction bases numbered 8, after V lost 11 bases and J lost 3 bases. This CDR3 comprises 14 residues.